The clone carrying this TCR beta chain was seen more than once but under ten times. What it recognizes is unknown. TCRdb passed the 5' RACE reads through MiXCR, listing each CDR3 protein once. The sample has some 460,000 distinct CDR3 sequences, about 14% seen once. Germline V gene lookup returns CDR1 DFQATT and CDR2 SNEGSKA (reference sequence). This CDR3 spans 12 amino acids. Trimming shortened V by 1 base and J by 9 bases, and 13 bases separated the two germline ends. The data belong to a study of identical twins. Whole-study findings and limits: Low generation-probability sequences were in excess among twin-shared out-of-frame alpha sequences. Weaker excess sharing between twins was seen in beta out-of-frame sequences.

These data also featured in a second study, about yellow fever vaccine responses in identical twins.

Sequenced: CD4+ T cells sorted from blood. This chain joins TRBV20-1 and TRBJ2-7; no definite D call. The sequence was obtained from a woman aged 18-35 years in good health. The CDR3 spells CSARVVGPGQYF. CDR3 nucleotide sequence: TGCAGTGCTAGAGTTGTCGGGCCGGGGCAGTACTTC.